The sequence of this T cell receptor beta chain was determined in a study of metastatic and nonmetastatic thyroid tumors. V was clipped by 3 bases and J by 8 bases, with 8 bases between them. In germline, CDR1 is MNHNS, CDR2 SASEGT. CDR3 length: 13 residues. TCRdb re-analyzed the PCR reads using MiXCR. This sample has roughly 93,000 clones, with roughly 12% found just once. Among the patients, none had received any treatment before thyroid surgery. The source of this sequence is a female donor with papillary thyroid cancer or a benign thyroid nodule (not recorded which). Some clones in this sample may be carry-over from other donors' samples. The rearrangement uses TRBV6-1 and TRBJ1-6; D not resolved. The sequenced material came from blood. CDR3 sequence: CASSEGRDSPLHF. DNA for the CDR3: TGTGCCAGCAGTGAGGGCAGAGATTCACCCCTCCACTTT.